This is a list of T cell receptor beta chains from one sample in a study of T cells in Graves' hyperthyroidism and ophthalmopathy. TCRdb itself ran the multiplex PCR reads through MiXCR, one entry per CDR3 protein. The data show 560,000 or so distinct CDR3 sequences, with approximately 44% seen just once and roughly 8.2% held by the top ten. The specimen was peripheral blood or thyroid tissue (not recorded which). The receptors derive from a woman aged 18-29 years with Graves' hyperthyroidism. Each CDR3 is given with its conserved first and last residue. D genes are given only for firm matches. Only some rows state a clone size, as once, few, many or a class for expanded clones.

j_call,v_call,d_call,clone_size,cdr3_nt,cdr3_aa
TRBJ1-4,TRBV5-1,-,many,TGTGCCAGCAGCTCGGGAGCAACTAATGAAAAACTGTTTTTT,CASSSGATNEKLFF
TRBJ1-2,TRBV6-5,-,-,TGTGCCATCAGTTACTCGGGCGACTATGGCTACACCTTC,CAISYSGDYGYTF
TRBJ2-7,TRBV5-1,TRBD1,-,TGCGCCAGCAGCATCGGGACAGCGCCGCCCTACGAGCAGTACTTC,CASSIGTAPPYEQYF
TRBJ2-5,TRBV7-2,-,-,TGTGCCAGCAGCTTAGGTAAAGGGAGTTTGGGGACCCAGTACTTC,CASSLGKGSLGTQYF
TRBJ2-5,TRBV9,TRBD2,-,TGTGCCAGCAGCGTAGGGGCGGGAGCGTCAAGGGAGACCCAGTACTTC,CASSVGAGASRETQYF
TRBJ2-5,TRBV11-3,-,-,TGTGCCAGCTCACCTTCGGGATGGGGCCAAGAGACCCAGTACTTC,CASSPSGWGQETQYF
TRBJ1-2,TRBV25-1,TRBD1,-,TGTGCCAGCCCTACAGGGGTTAACTATGGCTACACCTTC,CASPTGVNYGYTF
TRBJ2-2,TRBV7-2,-,-,TGTGCCAGCAGCCAAGGGGCGTTAGCGGCGAACACCGGGGAGCTGTTTTTT,CASSQGALAANTGELFF
TRBJ1-2,TRBV29-1,TRBD1,many,TGCAGCGTCCCGACAGGGAATGGCTACACCTTC,CSVPTGNGYTF
TRBJ2-7,TRBV7-8,-,-,TGTGCCAGCAGCCACAACTCGGACAGCTCCTACGAGCAGTACTTC,CASSHNSDSSYEQYF
TRBJ1-2,TRBV29-1,-,-,TGCAGCTCCCTAGGCAGAGGGGGCTACACCTTC,CSSLGRGGYTF
TRBJ1-1,TRBV11-2,-,-,TGTGCCAGCAGCTTGGACCCCAGGGCTGCGACTGAAGCTTTCTTT,CASSLDPRAATEAFF
TRBJ2-5,TRBV10-3,TRBD2,many,TGTGCCATCAGGGACCGTGGACTAGCGGAGACCCAGTACTTC,CAIRDRGLAETQYF
TRBJ2-5,TRBV7-9,TRBD2,many,TGTGCCAGCCTTAGTAGCGGGGAAGAGACCCAGTACTTC,CASLSSGEETQYF
TRBJ2-7,TRBV7-8,-,many,TGTGCCAGCAGCTTGCCCCCGCTAGCGAGCCCTACGCAGCAGTACTTC,CASSLPPLASPTQQYF
TRBJ2-5,TRBV20-1,-,-,TGCAGTGCTAGCGGACAGTCCGAGGGGGAGACCCAGTACTTC,CSASGQSEGETQYF
TRBJ2-5,TRBV7-2,TRBD1,-,TGTGCCAGCAGGTCAGGGGGCCCCTCCTTGGAGACCCAGTACTTC,CASRSGGPSLETQYF
TRBJ1-1,TRBV7-2,-,few,TGTGCCAGCACCCTATTGGGGGCTCGAGAGGGTACTGAAGCTTTCTTT,CASTLLGAREGTEAFF
TRBJ2-2,TRBV15,-,many,TGTGCCACCAGCAGACCGTGGGGCACCGGGGAGCTGTTTTTT,CATSRPWGTGELFF
TRBJ2-6,TRBV15,TRBD2,-,TGTGCCACCAGCCCTCGGGGGGGGCGCTCTGGGGCCAACGTCCTGACTTTC,CATSPRGGRSGANVLTF
TRBJ2-5,TRBV24-1,-,many,TGTGCCACCAGTGATTTGCAAATAAGGGAGACCCAGTACTTC,CATSDLQIRETQYF
TRBJ1-1,TRBV20-1,TRBD1,few,TGCAGTGCTAAACAGGGGGCGCAAACTGAAGCTTTCTTT,CSAKQGAQTEAFF
TRBJ1-2,TRBV7-3,TRBD1,-,TGTGCCAGCAGCCAATCAACGACAGGGCAAGGTGGCTACACCTTC,CASSQSTTGQGGYTF